This is a list of T cell receptor beta chains from one sample in a study of blood T cell repertoires in COVID-19. Generated by immunoSEQ multiplex PCR, the TCRdb table keeps only in-frame clones and is missing some. The data show roughly 100,000 clones, about 76% seen once. The specimen sequenced was peripheral blood. These receptors originate from an elderly man with acute or convalescent COVID-19. Both conserved end residues are part of each CDR3. D genes are given only for firm matches. Clone size, where shown, is once, few, many, or a class for clones that have expanded.

d_gene: NA
j_gene: TRBJ2-1
abundance: NA
v_gene: TRBV27
CDR3aa: CASSARGLVNNEQFF
CDR3nt: TGTGCCAGCAGTGCAAGGGGACTGGTCAACAATGAGCAGTTCTTC

d_gene: TRBD2
j_gene: TRBJ2-3
abundance: NA
v_gene: TRBV2
CDR3aa: CASNLAGGPGTQYF
CDR3nt: TGTGCCAGCAATCTAGCGGGAGGGCCTGGTACGCAGTATTTT

d_gene: NA
j_gene: TRBJ1-1
abundance: NA
v_gene: TRBV6-6
CDR3aa: CASSYSGRLNTEAFF
CDR3nt: TGTGCCAGCAGTTACTCCGGGAGACTGAACACTGAAGCTTTCTTT

d_gene: TRBD2
j_gene: TRBJ2-4
abundance: NA
v_gene: TRBV5-4
CDR3aa: CASSLATSGVAKNIQYF
CDR3nt: TGTGCCAGCAGCTTGGCCACTAGCGGGGTAGCCAAAAACATTCAGTACTTC

d_gene: NA
j_gene: TRBJ2-7
abundance: NA
v_gene: TRBV19
CDR3aa: CASSIGGMSYEQYF
CDR3nt: TGTGCCAGTAGTATTGGAGGGATGTCCTACGAGCAGTACTTC

d_gene: TRBD1
j_gene: TRBJ1-5
abundance: once
v_gene: TRBV19
CDR3aa: CASISGQGNQPQHF
CDR3nt: TGTGCCAGTATTTCGGGACAGGGTAATCAGCCCCAGCATTTT

d_gene: NA
j_gene: TRBJ1-5
abundance: once
v_gene: TRBV19
CDR3aa: CASSISSNQPQHF
CDR3nt: TGTGCCAGTAGTATCTCTAGCAATCAGCCCCAGCATTTT

d_gene: NA
j_gene: TRBJ2-1
abundance: NA
v_gene: TRBV15
CDR3aa: CATSSSDSSYNEQFF
CDR3nt: TGTGCCACCAGCAGCTCGGACAGCTCCTACAATGAGCAGTTCTTC

d_gene: TRBD1
j_gene: TRBJ1-1
abundance: NA
v_gene: TRBV6-1
CDR3aa: CASSDQDRTGNTEAFF
CDR3nt: TGTGCCAGCAGTGACCAGGACAGGACTGGGAACACTGAAGCTTTCTTT

d_gene: TRBD1
j_gene: TRBJ2-7
abundance: NA
v_gene: TRBV4-2
CDR3aa: CASSSRDRGSYEQYF
CDR3nt: TGTGCCAGCAGCTCCCGGGACAGGGGTTCCTACGAGCAGTACTTC

d_gene: TRBD1
j_gene: TRBJ2-7
abundance: NA
v_gene: TRBV18
CDR3aa: CASSRTGGSYEQYF
CDR3nt: TGTGCCAGCTCACGGACAGGGGGTTCCTACGAGCAGTACTTC

d_gene: NA
j_gene: TRBJ1-5
abundance: NA
v_gene: TRBV6-2/TRBV6-3
CDR3aa: CASSRREISNQPQHF
CDR3nt: TGTGCCAGCAGTCGACGGGAAATTAGCAATCAGCCCCAGCATTTT

d_gene: TRBD1
j_gene: TRBJ1-2
abundance: NA
v_gene: TRBV19
CDR3aa: CASSTDRGRTEGYTF
CDR3nt: TGTGCCAGTAGCACGGACAGGGGGCGGACAGAAGGCTACACCTTC

d_gene: TRBD1
j_gene: TRBJ1-1
abundance: NA
v_gene: TRBV2
CDR3aa: CASQGGQVNTEAFF
CDR3nt: TGTGCCAGCCAAGGAGGACAGGTGAACACTGAAGCTTTCTTT

d_gene: NA
j_gene: TRBJ1-3
abundance: NA
v_gene: TRBV19
CDR3aa: CASQKGLSSGNTIYF
CDR3nt: TGTGCCAGTCAAAAGGGGTTGAGCTCTGGAAACACCATATATTTT

d_gene: TRBD1
j_gene: TRBJ2-3
abundance: NA
v_gene: TRBV28
CDR3aa: CASPNRDRATDTQYF
CDR3nt: TGTGCCAGCCCAAACCGGGACAGGGCTACAGATACGCAGTATTTT

d_gene: NA
j_gene: TRBJ2-1
abundance: NA
v_gene: TRBV28
CDR3aa: CASSPPGYNEQFF
CDR3nt: TGTGCCAGCAGTCCCCCCGGTTACAATGAGCAGTTCTTC

d_gene: TRBD1
j_gene: TRBJ1-1
abundance: NA
v_gene: TRBV18
CDR3aa: CASSFGQGNTEAFF
CDR3nt: TGTGCCAGCTCATTCGGACAGGGGAACACTGAAGCTTTCTTT

d_gene: TRBD1
j_gene: TRBJ1-4
abundance: NA
v_gene: TRBV6-5
CDR3aa: CASRGTGATNEKLFF
CDR3nt: TGTGCCAGCAGGGGGACAGGGGCAACTAATGAAAAACTGTTTTTT

d_gene: TRBD2
j_gene: TRBJ2-1
abundance: few
v_gene: TRBV27
CDR3aa: CASSTARQGLAGVYNEQFF
CDR3nt: TGTGCCAGCAGTACCGCCAGACAGGGGCTAGCGGGAGTCTACAATGAGCAGTTCTTC

d_gene: NA
j_gene: TRBJ2-7
abundance: NA
v_gene: TRBV7-8
CDR3aa: CASRHRGTVGSGEQYF
CDR3nt: TGTGCCAGCAGGCACCGAGGGACAGTCGGGAGTGGCGAGCAGTACTTC

d_gene: TRBD2
j_gene: TRBJ2-3
abundance: once
v_gene: TRBV7-9
CDR3aa: CASSLVTSGTVIDTQYF
CDR3nt: TGTGCCAGCAGCTTAGTCACTAGCGGGACGGTCATAGATACGCAGTATTTT

d_gene: NA
j_gene: TRBJ2-2
abundance: NA
v_gene: TRBV7-3
CDR3aa: CASSLTSNQNTGELFF
CDR3nt: TGTGCCAGCAGCTTAACGTCAAATCAGAACACCGGGGAGCTGTTTTTT

d_gene: TRBD2
j_gene: TRBJ2-1
abundance: once
v_gene: TRBV6-2/TRBV6-3
CDR3aa: CASSYQSSSGRHNEQFF
CDR3nt: TGTGCCAGCAGTTACCAATCCTCTAGCGGGAGACACAATGAGCAGTTCTTC

d_gene: TRBD2
j_gene: TRBJ2-6
abundance: NA
v_gene: TRBV30
CDR3aa: CAWSGTSSGANVLTF
CDR3nt: TGTGCCTGGAGTGGGACTAGCTCTGGGGCCAACGTCCTGACTTTC

d_gene: TRBD2
j_gene: TRBJ2-1
abundance: NA
v_gene: TRBV29-1
CDR3aa: CTYSSGRGGSSYNEQFF
CDR3nt: TGCACCTATTCTAGCGGGAGGGGGGGGAGTTCCTACAATGAGCAGTTCTTC

d_gene: TRBD2
j_gene: TRBJ2-1
abundance: NA
v_gene: TRBV5-4
CDR3aa: CASSLDTSGNEQFF
CDR3nt: TGTGCCAGCAGCTTGGACACTAGCGGGAATGAGCAGTTCTTC

d_gene: NA
j_gene: TRBJ1-2
abundance: once
v_gene: TRBV5-1
CDR3aa: CASSLGRQGSVGYTF
CDR3nt: TGCGCCAGCAGCTTGGGGCGGCAGGGGTCAGTTGGCTACACCTTC

d_gene: NA
j_gene: TRBJ2-2
abundance: NA
v_gene: TRBV6-6
CDR3aa: CASSRYYRVGTGELFF
CDR3nt: TGTGCCAGCAGTCGTTACTACAGGGTCGGAACCGGGGAGCTGTTTTTT

d_gene: NA
j_gene: TRBJ2-3
abundance: NA
v_gene: TRBV30
CDR3aa: CAFSPGADTQYF
CDR3nt: TGTGCCTTCTCGCCGGGGGCAGATACGCAGTATTTT

d_gene: NA
j_gene: TRBJ1-1
abundance: NA
v_gene: TRBV11-1
CDR3aa: CASSLAVKGMNTEAFF
CDR3nt: TGTGCCAGCAGCTTAGCGGTTAAGGGGATGAACACTGAAGCTTTCTTT

d_gene: NA
j_gene: TRBJ2-3
abundance: NA
v_gene: TRBV7-2
CDR3aa: CASSFNRLADTQYF
CDR3nt: TGTGCCAGCAGCTTCAACCGTCTAGCGGATACGCAGTATTTT

d_gene: NA
j_gene: TRBJ2-1
abundance: NA
v_gene: TRBV6-5
CDR3aa: CASSYNQGEQFF
CDR3nt: TGTGCCAGCAGTTACAATCAGGGAGAGCAGTTCTTC

d_gene: NA
j_gene: TRBJ1-1
abundance: NA
v_gene: TRBV2
CDR3aa: CASSLAREAFF
CDR3nt: TGTGCCAGCAGCCTCGCCAGGGAAGCTTTCTTT

d_gene: NA
j_gene: TRBJ1-2
abundance: once
v_gene: TRBV18
CDR3aa: CASLRAGAGYTF
CDR3nt: TGTGCCAGTCTACGGGCTGGGGCCGGCTACACCTTC

d_gene: NA
j_gene: TRBJ1-5
abundance: NA
v_gene: TRBV5-1
CDR3aa: CASSLASNQPQHF
CDR3nt: TGCGCCAGCAGCTTAGCCAGCAATCAGCCCCAGCATTTT